These 5 T cell receptor beta chains originate from one sample sequenced in a study of neurological immune-mediated disorders. Sample time point: longitudinal time-point 1 (baseline). TCRdb reprocessed the 5' RACE reads via MiXCR and lists one record per CDR3 protein. The table records some 38,000 distinct CDR3 sequences, roughly 3.2% of them present only once. The sample comprised PBMCs. These receptors were collected from a woman aged 55-70 years with multiple sclerosis.

A note on this clonotype: A much larger clonotype is one base distant, so this may be a read error. The V and J genes are TRBV25-1 and TRBJ1-1, with D possibly TRBD1 on 6 matching bases. With 7 bases removed from V and 4 bases from J, the gap between germline ends came to 13 bases. Germline values: CDR1 MGHDK, CDR2 SYGVNS. The CDR3 contains 13 residues. The CDR3 protein is CASTDSPGTEAFF. CDR3 nucleotide sequence: TGTGCCAGCACGGACAGTCCCGGCACTGAAGCTTTCTTT. Full variable domain (remainder filled in from reference TRBV25-1 and TRBJ1-1): EADIYQTPRYLVIGTGKKITLECSQTMGHDKMYWYQQDPGMELHLIHYSYGVNSTEKGDLSSESTVSRIRTEHFPLTLESARPSHTSQYLCASTDSPGTEAFFGQGTRLTVV.

This clonotype was seen at least ten times. The rearrangement joins TRBV12-3 or TRBV12-4 to TRBJ2-1, with 12 bases fitting TRBD2. V was clipped by 2 bases and J by 5 bases; unmatched bases: 4. This CDR3 has 16 residues. This chain's CDR3 is CASSLMLAGGNNEQFF. The CDR3 DNA is TGTGCCAGCAGTTTAATGCTAGCGGGGGGGAACAATGAGCAGTTCTTC.

This clonotype was seen at least ten times. This chain links TRBV2 with TRBJ2-7; D gene uncertain. V gave up 2 bases and J gave up 6 bases, with 17 bases separating them. CDR3 length: 15 residues. Germline CDR1 SNHLY, CDR2 FYNNEI. The CDR3 here is CASSEYKSLTLEQYF. Here the CDR3 DNA reads TGTGCCAGCAGTGAATACAAGAGTCTGACCCTCGAGCAGTACTTC.

This clonotype was seen repeatedly, ten times or more. The chain uses TRBV2 and TRBJ1-1; 11 nucleotides line up with TRBD1. V dropped 7 bases and J dropped 0; count of bases not matched to a gene: 7. The germline gives CDR1 SNHLY, CDR2 FYNNEI. The CDR3 consists of 16 residues. CDR3 region: CASNRDRGSLNTEAFF. CDR3 bases: TGTGCCAGCAACCGGGACAGGGGGTCCCTGAACACTGAAGCTTTCTTT.

This clonotype has a count of ten or more. The chain employs TRBV20-1 and TRBJ2-1; D possibly corresponds to TRBD2 (5 bases). Germline V gene lookup returns CDR1 DFQATT and CDR2 SNEGSKA (reference sequence). There are 14 residues in the CDR3. V was pared by 4 bases and J by 8 bases, with 18 bases between. The CDR3 DNA reads TGCAGTGCTATCGATCGGGTCGGGATTGATGAGCAGTTCTTC. Protein sequence: CSAIDRVGIDEQFF.